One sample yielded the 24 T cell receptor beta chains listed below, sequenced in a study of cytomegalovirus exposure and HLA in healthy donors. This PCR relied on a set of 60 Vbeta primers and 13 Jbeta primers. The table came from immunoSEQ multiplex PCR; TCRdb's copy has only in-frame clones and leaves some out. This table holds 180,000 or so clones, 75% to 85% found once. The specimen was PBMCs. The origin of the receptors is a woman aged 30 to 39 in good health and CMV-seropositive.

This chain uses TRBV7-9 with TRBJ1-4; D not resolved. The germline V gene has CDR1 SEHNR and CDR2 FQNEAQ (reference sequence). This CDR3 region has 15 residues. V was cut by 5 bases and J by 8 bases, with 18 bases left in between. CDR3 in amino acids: CASSPRLEREEKLFF. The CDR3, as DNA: TGTGCCAGCAGCCCTCGATTGGAACGGGAAGAAAAACTGTTTTTT.

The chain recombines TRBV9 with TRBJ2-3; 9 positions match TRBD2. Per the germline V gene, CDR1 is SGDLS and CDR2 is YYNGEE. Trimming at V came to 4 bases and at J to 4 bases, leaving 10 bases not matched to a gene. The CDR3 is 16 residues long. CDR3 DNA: TGTGCCAGCAGCTCCCCTCCCCGCGGGGGGGCAGATACGCAGTATTTT. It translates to CASSSPPRGGADTQYF. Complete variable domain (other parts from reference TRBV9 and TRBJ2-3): DSGVTQTPKHLITATGQRVTLRCSPRSGDLSVYWYQQSLDQGLQFLIQYYNGEERAKGNILERFSAQQFPDLHSELNLSSLELGDSALYFCASSSPPRGGADTQYFGPGTRLTVL.

The CDR3 reads CASSPGGTVSRANYGYTF. In DNA form, the CDR3 reads TGTGCCAGCAGCCCAGGGGGGACAGTTTCTCGGGCGAACTATGGCTACACCTTC. The rearrangement joins TRBV7-9 to TRBJ1-2; 7 nucleotides match TRBD1. The CDR3 runs to 18 residues. With V trimmed by 5 bases and J by 2 bases, 17 bases remained unmatched. The germline V gene encodes CDR1 SEHNR and CDR2 FQNEAQ (reference sequence).

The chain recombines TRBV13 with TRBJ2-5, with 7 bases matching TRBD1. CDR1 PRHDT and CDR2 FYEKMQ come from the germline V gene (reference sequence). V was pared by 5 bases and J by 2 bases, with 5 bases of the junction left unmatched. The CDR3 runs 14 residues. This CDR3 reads CASSALGQQETQYF. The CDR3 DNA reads TGTGCCAGCAGCGCTCTGGGACAGCAAGAGACCCAGTACTTC.

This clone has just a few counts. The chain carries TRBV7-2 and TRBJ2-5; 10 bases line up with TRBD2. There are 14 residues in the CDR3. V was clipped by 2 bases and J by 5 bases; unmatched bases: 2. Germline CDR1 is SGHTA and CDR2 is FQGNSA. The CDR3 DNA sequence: TGTGCCAGCAGCTTACTAGCGGGGGTTGAGACCCAGTACTTC. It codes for CASSLLAGVETQYF.

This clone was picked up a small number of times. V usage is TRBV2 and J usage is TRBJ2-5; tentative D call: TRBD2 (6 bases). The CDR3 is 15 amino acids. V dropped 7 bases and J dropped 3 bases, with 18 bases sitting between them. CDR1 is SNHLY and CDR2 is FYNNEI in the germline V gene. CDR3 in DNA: TGTGCCAGCATTGTTCCGGGGGTGGGCAAAGAGACCCAGTACTTC. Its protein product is CASIVPGVGKETQYF.

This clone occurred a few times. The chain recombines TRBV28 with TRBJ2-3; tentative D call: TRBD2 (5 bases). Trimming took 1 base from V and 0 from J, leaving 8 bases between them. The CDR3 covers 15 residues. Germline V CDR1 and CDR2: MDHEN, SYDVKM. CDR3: CASSLLASSTDTQYF. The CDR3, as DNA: TGTGCCAGCAGTTTATTAGCGTCAAGCACAGATACGCAGTATTTT.

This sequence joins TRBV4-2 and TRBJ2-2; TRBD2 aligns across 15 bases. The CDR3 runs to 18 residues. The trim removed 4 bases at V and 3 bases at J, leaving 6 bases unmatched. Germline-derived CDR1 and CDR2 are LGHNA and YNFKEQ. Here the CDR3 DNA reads TGTGCCAGCAGCCCCGGGACTAGCGGGGGGCAGCACACCGGGGAGCTGTTTTTT. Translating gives CASSPGTSGGQHTGELFF.

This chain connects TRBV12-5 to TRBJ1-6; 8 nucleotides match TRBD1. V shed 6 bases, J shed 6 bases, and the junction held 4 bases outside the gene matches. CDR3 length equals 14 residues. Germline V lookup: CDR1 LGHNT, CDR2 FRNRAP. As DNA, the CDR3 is TGTGCTAGTGGGGTCACAGGGGGTAATTCACCCCTCCACTTT. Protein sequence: CASGVTGGNSPLHF.

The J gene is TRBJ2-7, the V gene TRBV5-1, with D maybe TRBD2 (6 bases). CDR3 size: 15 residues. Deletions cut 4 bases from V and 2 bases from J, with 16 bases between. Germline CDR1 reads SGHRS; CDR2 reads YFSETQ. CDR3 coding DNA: TGCGCCAGCAGCCCGGGCGGGACGGGGACCTACGAGCAGTACTTC. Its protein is CASSPGGTGTYEQYF.

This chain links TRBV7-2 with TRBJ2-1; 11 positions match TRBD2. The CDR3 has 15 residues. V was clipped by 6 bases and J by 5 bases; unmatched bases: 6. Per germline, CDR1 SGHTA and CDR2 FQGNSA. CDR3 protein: CASSRSGGGHNEQFF. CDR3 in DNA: TGTGCCAGCAGTCGTAGCGGGGGGGGCCACAATGAGCAGTTCTTC.

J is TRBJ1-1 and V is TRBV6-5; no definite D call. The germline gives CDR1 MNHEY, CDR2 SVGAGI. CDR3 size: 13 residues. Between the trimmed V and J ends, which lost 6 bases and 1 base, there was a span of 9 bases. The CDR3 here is CASSNTRNTEAFF. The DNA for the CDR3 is TGTGCCAGCAGCAACACCCGGAACACTGAAGCTTTCTTT.

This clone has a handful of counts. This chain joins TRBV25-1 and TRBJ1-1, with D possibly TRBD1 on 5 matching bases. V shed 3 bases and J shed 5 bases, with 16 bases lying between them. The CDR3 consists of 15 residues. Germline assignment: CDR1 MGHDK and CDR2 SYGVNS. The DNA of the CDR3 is TGTGCCAGCAGTGATGAAGGTACGGGGGGAACTGAAGCTTTCTTT. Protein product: CASSDEGTGGTEAFF.

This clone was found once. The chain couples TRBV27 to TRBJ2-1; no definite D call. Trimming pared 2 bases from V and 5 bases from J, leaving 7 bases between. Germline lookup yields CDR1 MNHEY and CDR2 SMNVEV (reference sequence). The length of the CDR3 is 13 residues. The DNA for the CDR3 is TGTGCCAGCAGTTTAAACAGAGACAATGAGCAGTTCTTC. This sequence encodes CASSLNRDNEQFF.

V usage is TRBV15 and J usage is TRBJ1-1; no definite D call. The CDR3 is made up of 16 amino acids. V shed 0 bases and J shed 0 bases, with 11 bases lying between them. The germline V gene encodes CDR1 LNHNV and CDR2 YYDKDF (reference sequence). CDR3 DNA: TGTGCCACCAGCAGAGAAAGGATACAGCTGAACACTGAAGCTTTCTTT. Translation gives CATSRERIQLNTEAFF.

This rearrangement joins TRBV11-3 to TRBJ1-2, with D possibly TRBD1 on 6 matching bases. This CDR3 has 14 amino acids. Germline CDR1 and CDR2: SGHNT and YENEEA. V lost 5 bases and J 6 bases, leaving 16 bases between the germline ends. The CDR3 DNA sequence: TGTGCCAGCAGCCGGAAGGGGGACCGCCATGGCTACACCTTC. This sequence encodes CASSRKGDRHGYTF.

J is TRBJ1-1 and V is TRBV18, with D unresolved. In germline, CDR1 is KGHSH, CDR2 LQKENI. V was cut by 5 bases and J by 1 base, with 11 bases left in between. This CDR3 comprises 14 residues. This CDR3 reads CASSSTGRNTEAFF. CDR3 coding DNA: TGTGCCAGCTCATCAACGGGTAGGAACACTGAAGCTTTCTTT.

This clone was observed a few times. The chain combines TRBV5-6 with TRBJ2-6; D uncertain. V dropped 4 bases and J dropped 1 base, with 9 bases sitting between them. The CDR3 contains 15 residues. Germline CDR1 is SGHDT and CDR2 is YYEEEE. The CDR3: CASSPFISGANVLTF. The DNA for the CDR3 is TGTGCCAGCAGCCCCTTTATATCTGGGGCCAACGTCCTGACTTTC.

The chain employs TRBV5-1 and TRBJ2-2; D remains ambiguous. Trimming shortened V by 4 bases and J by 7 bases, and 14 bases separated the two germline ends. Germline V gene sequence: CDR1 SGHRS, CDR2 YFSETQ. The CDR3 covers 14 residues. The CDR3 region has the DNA TGCGCCAGCAGCCCAGAGACTGCCCGCGGGGAGCTGTTTTTT. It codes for CASSPETARGELFF.

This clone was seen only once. As DNA, the CDR3 is TGTGCCAGCAGTTACCAGGGGGGAAGCACAGATACGCAGTATTTT. It is translated as CASSYQGGSTDTQYF. The J gene is TRBJ2-3, the V gene TRBV6-5, with a weak D call TRBD1 (7 bases). This CDR3 has 15 residues. Germline CDR1 MNHEY, CDR2 SVGAGI. Trimming pared 2 bases from V and 0 bases from J, leaving 9 bases between.

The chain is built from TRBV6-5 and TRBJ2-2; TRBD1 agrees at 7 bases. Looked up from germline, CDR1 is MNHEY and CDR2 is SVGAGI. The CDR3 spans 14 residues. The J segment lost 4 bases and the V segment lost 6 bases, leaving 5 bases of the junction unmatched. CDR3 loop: CASRDRVATGELFF. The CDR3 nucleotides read TGTGCCAGCAGAGACAGGGTTGCCACCGGGGAGCTGTTTTTT.

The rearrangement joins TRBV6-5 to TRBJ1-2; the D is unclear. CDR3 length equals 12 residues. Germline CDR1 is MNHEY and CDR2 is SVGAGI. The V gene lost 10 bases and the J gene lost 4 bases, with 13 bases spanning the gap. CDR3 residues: CATNREGYGYTF. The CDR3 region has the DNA TGTGCCACCAACAGAGAGGGCTATGGCTACACCTTC.

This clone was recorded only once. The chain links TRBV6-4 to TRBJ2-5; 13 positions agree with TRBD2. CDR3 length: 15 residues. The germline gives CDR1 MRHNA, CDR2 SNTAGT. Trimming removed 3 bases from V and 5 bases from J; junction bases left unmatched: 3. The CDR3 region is CASSEGTSGVETQYF. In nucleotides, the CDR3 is TGTGCCAGCAGTGAGGGGACTAGCGGGGTTGAGACCCAGTACTTC.

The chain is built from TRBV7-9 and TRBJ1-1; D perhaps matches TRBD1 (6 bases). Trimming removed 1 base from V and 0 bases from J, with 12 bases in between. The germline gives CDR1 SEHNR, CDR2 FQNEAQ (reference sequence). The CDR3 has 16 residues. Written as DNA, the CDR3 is TGTGCCAGCAGCTTAGACTACAGGGAAATGAACACTGAAGCTTTCTTT. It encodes CASSLDYREMNTEAFF.